The 18 T cell receptor beta chains given below trace back to one sample, sequenced in a study of cytomegalovirus exposure and HLA in healthy donors. Use of 60 Vbeta and 13 Jbeta primers characterized the PCR. TCRdb keeps only in-frame clones here, not all; method: immunoSEQ multiplex PCR. There are 150,000 to 200,000 clones in the sample; around 80% occur only once, and about 1.9% lies in the top ten. Sequencing was performed on PBMCs. The receptor source for this set is a woman between 25 and 40 years old in good health and CMV-seropositive.

The V gene is TRBV18, the J gene TRBJ1-2; possibly TRBD1 for D (5 bases). Looked up from germline, CDR1 is KGHSH and CDR2 is LQKENI. V lost 6 bases, J lost 3 bases, and 14 bases lay in between. This CDR3 contains 14 residues. The CDR3 protein is CASSQAGSYYGYTF. For the CDR3, the DNA is TGTGCCAGCTCCCAAGCAGGGTCCTACTATGGCTACACCTTC.

The chain is built from TRBV4-1 and TRBJ1-1; no clear D. Looked up from germline, CDR1 is MGHRA and CDR2 is YSYEKL. The CDR3 is 16 amino acids. The germline V and J ends were trimmed by 6 bases and 1 base, with 18 bases remaining between them. The CDR3 sequence: CASSPSWQAPNTEAFF. As DNA, the CDR3 is TGCGCCAGCAGTCCCAGCTGGCAGGCTCCGAACACTGAAGCTTTCTTT.

Turning to this clone: The DNA is left out, because the CDR3 cannot be placed on it with certainty; the CDR3 is given as TCRdb lists it. This chain joins TRBV12-1 and TRBJ1-5; the table's D gene call, TRBD1, was not cross checked with the DNA. TRBV12-1 is classified as a pseudogene. The CDR3 sequence runs 15 residues, both termini included. The CDR3 spells CASSFAAGAGQPQHF.

The chain uses TRBV10-1 and TRBJ1-1; possible D gene TRBD1, 5 bases. The germline V and J ends were trimmed by 2 bases and 6 bases, with 13 bases remaining between them. Germline CDR1 and CDR2: WNHNN and SYGVQD (reference sequence). The length of the CDR3 is 14 residues. The CDR3 coding sequence is TGCGCCAGCAGTGAGAGTCCCAGGGCGGCTGAAGCTTTCTTT. Translating it yields CASSESPRAAEAFF.

This rearrangement joins TRBV5-4 to TRBJ1-1, with 9 bases lining up with TRBD1. Germline CDR1 reads SGHNT; CDR2 reads YYREEE (reference sequence). Trimming removed 4 bases from V and 11 bases from J; junction bases left unmatched: 15. The CDR3 covers 15 residues. The CDR3 here is CASSRTGGDNFGAFF. DNA for the CDR3: TGTGCCAGCAGCCGCACAGGGGGCGATAATTTTGGTGCTTTCTTT.

The chain combines TRBV2 with TRBJ1-1, with D perhaps matching TRBD1 (5 bases). V gave up 7 bases and J gave up 4 bases, with 19 bases separating them. Germline CDR1 is SNHLY and CDR2 is FYNNEI. There are 15 residues in the CDR3. CDR3 DNA sequence: TGTGCCAGCACCCTCGTTGGGGGGTCGGGCACTGAAGCTTTCTTT. It encodes CASTLVGGSGTEAFF.

This clone showed up just once. CDR3 loop: CASSFGGGGNTEAFF. Written as DNA, the CDR3 is TGCGCCAGCAGCTTTGGCGGGGGCGGGAACACTGAAGCTTTCTTT. V is TRBV5-1 and J is TRBJ1-1; D possibly corresponds to TRBD1 (6 bases). V was clipped by 2 bases and J by 1 base, with 12 bases between them. The CDR3 spans 15 residues. Germline V CDR1 and CDR2: SGHRS, YFSETQ.

The CDR3 sequence is CASSLKAGGAYEQYF. DNA of the CDR3: TGTGCCAGCAGCTTGAAAGCGGGGGGTGCCTACGAGCAGTACTTC. The gene calls are TRBV11-2 and TRBJ2-7; 9 bases agree with TRBD2. V dropped 3 bases and J dropped 2; count of bases not matched to a gene: 5. Germline CDR1 is SGHAT and CDR2 is FQNNGV. This CDR3 is 15 amino acids long.

The chain couples TRBV10-3 to TRBJ1-6; tentative D call: TRBD1 (5 bases). The V and J ends lost 8 bases and 5 bases respectively, with 13 bases between them. Germline V lookup: CDR1 ENHRY, CDR2 SYGVKD. The CDR3 contains 14 residues. DNA for the CDR3: TGTGCCATCGGGCCGGGGGGGGATAATTCACCCCTCCACTTT. Its protein is CAIGPGGDNSPLHF.

The rearrangement uses TRBV12-5 and TRBJ2-5; possible D gene TRBD2, 5 bases. The J call may be incorrect, as the DNA end agrees better with TRBJ2-7. The CDR3 is 12 residues long. Germline V lookup: CDR1 LGHNT, CDR2 FRNRAP. The CDR3 loop reads CASGALVYEQYF. The CDR3 DNA reads as TGTGCTAGTGGTGCACTAGTCTACGAGCAGTACTTC.

As to this clone: An end of the junction does not agree with germline; a read error may underlie this. The chain joins TRBV30 to TRBJ2-7; 8 nucleotides agree with TRBD1. This CDR3 comprises 11 residues. Germline V gene data show CDR1 as GTSNPN and CDR2 as SVGIG (reference sequence). This CDR3 reads CAWSNGDRRHF. Written as DNA, the CDR3 is TGTGCCTGGAGTAATGGGGACAGGAGGCACTTC.

The V call is TRBV6-5, the J call TRBJ2-7; D perhaps matches TRBD1 (6 bases). Deletions cut 8 bases from V and 0 bases from J, with 14 bases between. This CDR3 contains 14 residues. Per germline, CDR1 MNHEY and CDR2 SVGAGI. Written as DNA, the CDR3 is TGTGCCAGCGGACAGACGATAACCTCCTACGAGCAGTACTTC. Translating it yields CASGQTITSYEQYF.

The V gene is TRBV28, the J gene TRBJ1-6; tentative D call: TRBD1 (5 bases). Germline CDR1 is MDHEN and CDR2 is SYDVKM. V shed 2 bases and J shed 2 bases, with 10 bases lying between them. The CDR3 contains 16 residues. The CDR3, as DNA: TGTGCCAGCAGTTTAGGGGCAGCTACCTATAATTCACCCCTCCACTTT. Translated, it gives CASSLGAATYNSPLHF.

This clone was observed a few times. This chain uses TRBV7-9 with TRBJ2-7; D gene ambiguous. Germline V gives CDR1 SEHNR, CDR2 FQNEAQ (reference sequence). The CDR3 sequence is 12 residues long. With 0 bases removed from V and 6 bases from J, the gap between germline ends came to 6 bases. CDR3 sequence: CASSLAAREQYF. The CDR3 nucleotides read TGTGCCAGCAGCTTAGCGGCCCGCGAGCAGTACTTC.

The gene calls are TRBV29-1 and TRBJ2-5; 7 bases are shared with TRBD2. The CDR3 has 13 residues. Germline CDR1 and CDR2: SQVTM and ANQGSEA. The J segment lost 1 base and the V segment lost 6 bases, leaving 5 bases of the junction unmatched. The CDR3 region has the DNA TGCAGCGTGGGAAGACTAGCCCAAGAGACCCAGTACTTC. Its translation is CSVGRLAQETQYF.

The chain joins TRBV2 to TRBJ2-2, with TRBD2 matching over 7 bases. In germline, CDR1 is SNHLY, CDR2 FYNNEI. CDR3 length: 15 residues. Germline trimming cut 0 bases from V and 6 bases from J; bases unmatched to any gene: 4. For the CDR3, the DNA is TGTGCCAGCAGTGAAGCGGGCGGGAGTCCCGGGGAGCTGTTTTTT. Its translation: CASSEAGGSPGELFF.

This chain uses TRBV28 with TRBJ2-3; unclear D gene. Germline V CDR1 and CDR2: MDHEN, SYDVKM. The CDR3 extends over 15 amino acids. Trimming removed 5 bases from V and 2 bases from J, with 14 bases in between. CDR3 region: CASSPNSKSTDTQYF. The CDR3 region has the DNA TGTGCCAGCAGTCCAAACTCAAAATCCACAGATACGCAGTATTTT.

The rearrangement links TRBV30 to TRBJ2-7, with TRBD2 matching 8 bases. This CDR3 region has 15 residues. Germline V gives CDR1 GTSNPN, CDR2 SVGIG (reference sequence). V shed 0 bases, J shed 2 bases, and the junction held 6 bases outside the gene matches. The CDR3 is CAWSVGGGLAYEQYF. The CDR3 DNA sequence: TGTGCCTGGAGTGTAGGCGGGGGGTTGGCCTACGAGCAGTACTTC. Based on the CDR3 plus reference TRBV30 and TRBJ2-7, the full variable domain is SQTIHQWPATLVQPVGSPLSLECTVEGTSNPNLYWYRQAAGRGLQLLFYSVGIGQISSEVPQNLSASRPQDRQFILSSKKLLLSDSGFYLCAWSVGGGLAYEQYFGPGTRLTVT.